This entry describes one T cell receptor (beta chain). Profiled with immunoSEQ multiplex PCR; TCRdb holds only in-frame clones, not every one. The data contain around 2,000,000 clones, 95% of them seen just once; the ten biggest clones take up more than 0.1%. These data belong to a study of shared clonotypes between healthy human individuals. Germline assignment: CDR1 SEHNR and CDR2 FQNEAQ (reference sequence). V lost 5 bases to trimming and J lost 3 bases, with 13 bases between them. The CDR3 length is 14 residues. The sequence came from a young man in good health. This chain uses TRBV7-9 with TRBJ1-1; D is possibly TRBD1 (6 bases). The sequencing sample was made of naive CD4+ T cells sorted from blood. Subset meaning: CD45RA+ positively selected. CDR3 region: CASSLRQEDTEAFF. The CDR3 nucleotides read TGTGCCAGCAGCCTGCGACAGGAGGACACTGAAGCTTTCTTT.